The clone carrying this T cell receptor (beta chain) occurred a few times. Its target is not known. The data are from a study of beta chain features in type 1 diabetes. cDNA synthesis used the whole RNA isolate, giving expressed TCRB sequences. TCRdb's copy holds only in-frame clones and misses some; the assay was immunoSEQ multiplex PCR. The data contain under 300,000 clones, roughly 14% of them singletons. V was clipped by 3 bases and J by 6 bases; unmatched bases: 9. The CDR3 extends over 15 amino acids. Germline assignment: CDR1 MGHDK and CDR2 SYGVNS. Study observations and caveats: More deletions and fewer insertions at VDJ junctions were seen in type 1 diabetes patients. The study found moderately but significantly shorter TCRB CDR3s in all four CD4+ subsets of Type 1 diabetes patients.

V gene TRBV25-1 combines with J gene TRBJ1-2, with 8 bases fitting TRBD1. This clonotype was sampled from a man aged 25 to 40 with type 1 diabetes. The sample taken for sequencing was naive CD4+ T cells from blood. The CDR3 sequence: CASSEWQGAVDGYTF. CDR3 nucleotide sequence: TGTGCCAGCAGTGAGTGGCAGGGGGCAGTGGATGGCTACACCTTC.